This TCR beta chain stems from a study of cytomegalovirus exposure and HLA in healthy donors. The PCR ran on 60 Vbeta and 13 Jbeta primers. Sequenced by immunoSEQ multiplex PCR; TCRdb stores in-frame clones only, minus some. Found here are around 120,000 clones, 70% to 85% of them singletons; the top ten hold about 3%. This clone was found a few times. Germline loops: CDR1 MNHEY, CDR2 SVGAGI. J lost 5 bases, V lost 6 bases, and 9 bases had no gene match. The CDR3 spans 14 residues. The V and J genes are TRBV6-5 and TRBJ2-5; 7 bases are shared with TRBD1. The sequence was obtained from a middle-aged woman in good health and CMV-seronegative. Specimen: PBMCs. The CDR3 DNA sequence: TGTGCCAGCAGCCGGGACAGACGCATGGAGACCCAGTACTTC. It specifies CASSRDRRMETQYF.